This T cell receptor (beta chain) originates from a study of blood T cell dynamics during melanoma immunotherapy. This CDR3 region has 16 residues. Trimming cost V 9 bases and J 6 bases, with 24 bases left between them. Regarding time point: week 3, after first cycle of checkpoint inhibitor. Generated by immunoSEQ multiplex PCR, the TCRdb table keeps only in-frame clones and is missing some. This table has some 5,700 clones, roughly 84% appearing once. This clonotype was obtained from a human donor with melanoma. Some clones in this sample may be carry-over from other donors' samples. The chain has TRBV23-1 and TRBJ1-5; D remains ambiguous. TRBV23-1 is an ORF; its function is uncertain. Material: blood, obtained from a patient treated with checkpoint blockade. The CDR3 here is CARRSVGFSPCQPQHF. The CDR3 DNA reads as TGCGCCAGACGATCGGTGGGTTTCTCCCCTTGTCAGCCCCAGCATTTT.